One sample yielded the 8 T cell receptor beta chains listed below, sequenced in a study of Graves' ophthalmopathy and Graves' hyperthyroidism. Beta-chain TCR CDR3 regions were amplified from RNA transcripts. Amplification began with first-round RT-PCR using HTBI primers, then second-round multiplex PCR was performed. TCRdb processed the multiplex PCR reads anew with MiXCR; each CDR3 protein has one entry. The sample yields 650,000 to 900,000 distinct CDR3 sequences, roughly two fifths seen once. The specimen sequenced was peripheral blood. All receptors derive from an adult man with Graves' ophthalmopathy.

The chain carries TRBV15 and TRBJ1-2; a possible D gene is TRBD1 (5 bases). Per the germline V gene, CDR1 is LNHNV and CDR2 is YYDKDF (reference sequence). This CDR3 is built from 15 residues. V lost 3 bases, J lost 3 bases, and 14 bases lay in between. The CDR3 spells CATSSVSGGDYGYTF. The CDR3 DNA reads TGTGCCACCAGCAGCGTGAGTGGAGGGGACTATGGCTACACCTTC.

This clonotype was seen only a few times. The V and J genes are TRBV19 and TRBJ1-3; D remains unclear. The CDR3 has 16 residues. CDR1 and CDR2 (germline): LNHDA, SQIVND (reference sequence). Trimming shortened V by 5 bases and J by 0 bases, and 14 bases separated the two germline ends. The CDR3 nucleotides read TGTGCCAGTAGTCCGGGAGGTCAGAGCTCTGGAAACACCATATATTTT. It yields the protein CASSPGGQSSGNTIYF.

This clonotype was observed a few times. J is TRBJ1-2 and V is TRBV7-9; D may be TRBD1 (6 bases). CDR3 length: 14 amino acids. Trimming shortened V by 2 bases and J by 9 bases, and 16 bases separated the two germline ends. Germline CDR1 is SEHNR and CDR2 is FQNEAQ (reference sequence). This CDR3 is CASSLSGGRESYTF. Here the CDR3 DNA reads TGTGCCAGCAGCTTATCGGGGGGCAGGGAAAGCTACACCTTC.

The chain recombines TRBV29-1 with TRBJ1-5, with 9 bases identical to TRBD1. Trimming took 7 bases from V and 2 from J; bases not matched to a gene: 9. The CDR3 extends over 15 amino acids. The germline gives CDR1 SQVTM, CDR2 ANQGSEA. CDR3 region: CSAGRDREGNQPQHF. The CDR3 DNA follows: TGCAGCGCCGGAAGGGACAGGGAGGGCAATCAGCCCCAGCATTTT.

The chain couples TRBV6-6 to TRBJ2-7; 7 bases align to TRBD2. Trimming took 2 bases from V and 4 from J; bases not matched to a gene: 11. CDR1 and CDR2 (germline): MNHNY, SVGAGI (reference sequence). The CDR3 sequence is 16 residues long. The CDR3 DNA sequence: TGTGCCAGCAGTTACCCTCCTAGACTAGCCCCGTACGAGCAGTACTTC. Its protein is CASSYPPRLAPYEQYF.

The chain recombines TRBV28 with TRBJ1-4; D might be TRBD1 (6 bases). Trimming took off 5 bases at V and 4 bases at J, with 14 bases between the two ends. This CDR3 has 15 residues. The germline V gene has CDR1 MDHEN and CDR2 SYDVKM. CDR3 coding DNA: TGTGCCAGCAGTCTGTCCGGACAGTTTAATGAAAAACTGTTTTTT. Translated, it gives CASSLSGQFNEKLFF.

This clonotype was detected once. One end of the junction does not line up with germline, which may come from a read error. The CDR3 protein is CASSRGGSEIQYF. The DNA of the CDR3 is TGTGCCAGCAGCCGCGGGGGGTCGGAGATCCAGTACTTC. The chain has TRBV7-2 and TRBJ2-5, with TRBD2 matching 8 bases. The CDR3 contains 13 residues. CDR1 and CDR2 from the germline V gene are SGHTA and FQGNSA.

The chain is built from TRBV4-2 and TRBJ1-1; D possibly corresponds to TRBD1 (6 bases). The ends were cut back, 3 bases at V and 9 bases at J, with 17 bases in the middle. Germline V gene lookup returns CDR1 LGHNA and CDR2 YNFKEQ. The CDR3 has 14 amino acids. This CDR3 reads CASSQTTGEGKAFF. CDR3 coding DNA: TGTGCCAGCAGCCAGACGACAGGCGAGGGCAAAGCTTTCTTT.